A selection of T cell receptor beta chains follows, all from one sample in a study of blood T cell repertoires in COVID-19. Data came from immunoSEQ multiplex PCR; TCRdb stores just in-frame clones and leaves some out. The sample holds under 350,000 clones, 80% to 90% seen once. Sequencing used PBMCs or T cells enriched from blood (not recorded which). These receptors were collected from a middle-aged woman with acute COVID-19. Both conserved end residues are part of each CDR3. A D gene is named only where the DNA matches it firmly. Expanded clones are given a class, and other clones once, few, many or no size at all.

J,size,D,length,V,CDR3,DNA
TRBJ1-5,.,.,16,TRBV18,CASSPEGQISNQPQHF,TGTGCCAGCTCACCGGAAGGACAGATTAGCAATCAGCCCCAGCATTTT
TRBJ1-1,.,TRBD1,14,TRBV3-1/TRBV3-2,CASTLQGGNTEAFF,TGTGCCAGTACATTACAGGGGGGGAACACTGAAGCTTTCTTT
TRBJ2-7,.,TRBD2,18,TRBV10-1,CASSEIPGRAQYSYEQYF,TGCGCCAGCAGTGAGATCCCCGGGAGGGCCCAATACTCCTACGAGCAGTACTTC
TRBJ2-1,.,TRBD2,14,TRBV5-6,CASSPGLAGGEQFF,TGTGCCAGCAGCCCGGGACTAGCGGGAGGTGAGCAGTTCTTC
TRBJ2-5,.,TRBD2,16,TRBV5-1,CASRSGLAGLQETQYF,TGCGCCAGCAGATCCGGACTAGCGGGACTCCAAGAGACCCAGTACTTC
TRBJ1-2,once,.,14,TRBV6-5,CASSYKGQINGYTF,TGTGCCAGCAGTTATAAGGGACAAATTAATGGCTACACCTTC
TRBJ2-7,.,.,15,TRBV27,CASSRQATSSYEQYF,TGTGCCAGCAGTCGACAGGCTACGAGCTCCTACGAGCAGTACTTC
TRBJ2-2,.,TRBD2,20,TRBV7-6,CASSLGRLAGDFGNTGELFF,TGTGCCAGCAGCTTAGGACGGCTAGCGGGAGATTTTGGGAACACCGGGGAGCTGTTTTTT
TRBJ2-7,.,TRBD2,15,TRBV7-2,CASSFLAGGVYEQYF,TGTGCCAGCAGCTTCCTCGCGGGAGGGGTTTATGAGCAGTACTTC
TRBJ2-7,.,TRBD2,15,TRBV27,CASRAGPSGSYEQYF,TGTGCCAGCAGAGCAGGTCCTAGCGGATCCTACGAGCAGTACTTC
TRBJ2-4,few,.,14,TRBV28,CASSLPLAQRIQYF,TGTGCCAGCAGTTTACCCCTGGCACAGAGAATTCAGTACTTC
TRBJ2-6,.,.,15,TRBV2,CASSLDSSGANVLTF,TGTGCCAGCAGCCTGGACAGCTCTGGGGCCAACGTCCTGACTTTC
TRBJ1-1,.,TRBD1,15,TRBV5-1,CASRISGQGSTEAFF,TGCGCCAGCAGGATCTCGGGACAGGGATCCACTGAAGCTTTCTTT
TRBJ1-4,few,TRBD1,14,TRBV5-4,CASSFGGDSGGLFF,TGTGCCAGCAGCTTTGGCGGGGACAGCGGGGGACTGTTTTTT
TRBJ1-2,.,.,12,TRBV6-5,CASSLRVYGYTF,TGTGCCAGCAGTTTGAGGGTCTATGGCTACACCTTC
TRBJ2-5,.,TRBD1,10,TRBV28,CASGGTGRYF,TGTGCCAGCGGGGGGACAGGGAGGTACTTC
TRBJ1-1,.,.,13,TRBV11-2,CASSLAGNRIAFF,TGTGCCAGCAGCTTAGCAGGGAACAGGATAGCTTTCTTT
TRBJ1-6,.,.,15,TRBV9,CASSPGGSYNSPLHF,TGTGCCAGCAGCCCCGGGGGAAGTTATAATTCACCCCTCCACTTT
TRBJ2-2,once,TRBD2,16,TRBV24-1,CATSDSLAGDFGELFF,TGTGCCACCAGTGATTCATTAGCGGGAGACTTCGGGGAGCTGTTTTTT
TRBJ1-4,.,TRBD1,16,TRBV7-9,CASSPLQGATNEKLFF,TGTGCCAGCAGCCCGCTACAGGGGGCAACTAATGAAAAACTGTTTTTT
TRBJ1-6,.,TRBD1,15,TRBV10-3,CAITPEDRDNSPLHF,TGTGCCATCACTCCCGAGGACAGGGATAATTCACCCCTCCACTTT
TRBJ1-4,few,.,13,TRBV2,CASSGASRGALFF,TGTGCCAGCAGTGGGGCCTCCAGGGGAGCACTGTTTTTT
TRBJ2-5,.,TRBD1,14,TRBV27,CASSSRQGQETQYF,TGTGCCAGCAGTTCGCGACAGGGACAAGAGACCCAGTACTTC
TRBJ1-2,once,.,16,TRBV7-3,CASSQASGRLNYGYTF,TGTGCCAGCAGCCAGGCATCGGGCCGACTAAACTATGGCTACACCTTC
TRBJ2-7,.,.,14,TRBV3-1/TRBV3-2,CASSQRGSSYEQYF,TGTGCCAGCAGCCAAAGGGGGAGCTCCTACGAGCAGTACTTC
TRBJ1-2,.,.,13,TRBV5-6,CASSLSQVYGYTF,TGTGCCAGCAGCTTGAGCCAAGTCTATGGCTACACCTTC
TRBJ2-7,.,TRBD2,14,TRBV19,CASRTSGRSDEQYF,TGTGCCAGTAGGACTAGCGGGAGAAGTGACGAGCAGTACTTC
TRBJ2-1,.,TRBD2,15,TRBV11-3,CASSLERGGRNEQFF,TGTGCCAGCAGCTTAGAGCGGGGGGGCCGCAATGAGCAGTTCTTC
TRBJ1-1,.,.,14,TRBV7-9,CASSLAGGSTEAFF,TGTGCCAGCAGCTTAGCGGGGGGATCGACCGAAGCTTTCTTT
TRBJ1-1,once,.,16,TRBV7-2,CASSLNRGGLGTEAFF,TGTGCCAGCAGCTTAAATCGCGGGGGGTTGGGGACTGAAGCTTTCTTT
TRBJ1-6,.,TRBD1,15,TRBV18,CASSPTGAINSPLHF,TGTGCCAGCTCACCGACAGGGGCGATTAATTCACCCCTCCACTTT